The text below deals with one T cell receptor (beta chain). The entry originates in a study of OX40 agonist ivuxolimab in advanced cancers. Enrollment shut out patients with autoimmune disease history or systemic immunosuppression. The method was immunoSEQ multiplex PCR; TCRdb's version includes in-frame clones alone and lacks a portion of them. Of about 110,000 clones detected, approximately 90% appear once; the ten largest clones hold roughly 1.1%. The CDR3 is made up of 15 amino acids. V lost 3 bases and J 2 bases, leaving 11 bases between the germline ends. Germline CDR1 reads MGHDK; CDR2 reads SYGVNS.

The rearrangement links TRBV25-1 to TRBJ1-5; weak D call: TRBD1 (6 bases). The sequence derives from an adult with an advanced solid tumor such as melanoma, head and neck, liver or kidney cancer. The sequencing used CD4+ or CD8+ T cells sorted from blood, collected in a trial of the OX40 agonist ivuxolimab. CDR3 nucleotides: TGTGCCAGCAGTGATAACAGGGATGGCAATCAGCCCCAGCATTTT. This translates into CASSDNRDGNQPQHF.